There are a few counts of the clone carrying this T cell receptor beta chain. This entry is derived from a study of T cells in narcolepsy. In the study overall: Healthy controls were enrolled alongside patients with narcolepsy type 1 or type 2.

From germline, CDR1 is MNHNS and CDR2 SASEGT. V was trimmed by 2 bases and J by 4 bases, leaving 9 bases between them. The CDR3 runs 14 residues. Sequencing used immunoSEQ multiplex PCR; TCRdb keeps in-frame clones, though not all of them. Of fewer than 40,000 clones listed, under 85% are singletons. The V gene is TRBV6-1, the J gene TRBJ1-5, with D perhaps matching TRBD1 (5 bases). The specimen was memory (CD45RA-) CD4+ T cells from blood. The receptor was derived from a human donor in good health. Here the CDR3 DNA reads TGTGCCAGCAGTGAACAGGGAAGGAATCAGCCCCAGCATTTT. Translation: CASSEQGRNQPQHF.